The 9 T cell receptor beta chains below all came from one sample that was sequenced in a study of blood T cells in healthy people across ages. Alongside a J-beta primer mix, a sample-barcoded 5' primer served in a second PCR lasting roughly 6 to 12 cycles. TCRdb reprocessed the 5' RACE reads with MiXCR, giving one entry per CDR3 protein. Of about 770,000 distinct CDR3 sequences in the sample, around 45% were seen once. The sequenced material came from blood. All receptors come from a man in his 60s in good health.

The genes are TRBV11-1 and TRBJ2-7, with TRBD1 matching over 8 bases. The CDR3 is 15 residues long. The V gene end was trimmed by 4 bases and the J gene end by 2 bases; junction bases not matched to a gene: 7. CDR1 and CDR2 (germline): SGHAT, FQDESV (reference sequence). CDR3 sequence (DNA): TGTGCCAGCAGCTCGACCGACAGGGGCCCCTACGAGCAGTACTTC. Translation gives CASSSTDRGPYEQYF.

This chain links TRBV7-2 with TRBJ2-7, with D possibly being TRBD1 (6 bases). The CDR3 contains 15 residues. Trimming shortened V by 1 base and J by 4 bases, and 14 bases separated the two germline ends. The germline V gene has CDR1 SGHTA and CDR2 FQGNSA. The DNA for the CDR3 is TGTGCCAGCAGCTTAGATAGGACAGCCCCTTACGAGCAGTACTTC. This gives the protein CASSLDRTAPYEQYF.

V is TRBV9 and J is TRBJ2-2; TRBD1 matches at 9 bases. Germline V gives CDR1 SGDLS, CDR2 YYNGEE. The V and J ends lost 3 bases and 4 bases, in that order; junction bases with no gene match: 10. The CDR3 sequence is 17 residues long. Here the CDR3 reads CASSDQGQGKSTGELFF. Written as DNA, the CDR3 is TGTGCCAGCAGCGACCAAGGACAGGGGAAGAGCACCGGGGAGCTGTTTTTT.

This clonotype showed up many times. The gene calls are TRBV15 and TRBJ2-5; tentative D call: TRBD2 (5 bases). This CDR3 contains 16 residues. Trimming shortened V by 0 bases and J by 2 bases, and 13 bases separated the two germline ends. The germline V gene has CDR1 LNHNV and CDR2 YYDKDF (reference sequence). The CDR3 DNA is TGTGCCACCAGCAGAGATCCCGGACTTAGACAAGAGACCCAGTACTTC. Encoded protein: CATSRDPGLRQETQYF.

V usage is TRBV4-1 and J usage is TRBJ1-1; TRBD1 might be the D (6 bases). CDR1 is MGHRA and CDR2 is YSYEKL in the germline V gene. The V end lost 1 base, the J end lost 1 base, and 10 bases lay between the germline ends. CDR3 length: 15 amino acids. The chain's CDR3 is CASSQAHRANTEAFF. In DNA, the CDR3 is TGCGCCAGCAGCCAAGCTCACAGGGCGAACACTGAAGCTTTCTTT.

The chain combines TRBV6-5 with TRBJ2-1; D is unresolved. In germline, CDR1 is MNHEY, CDR2 SVGAGI. The CDR3 is 14 amino acids. V gave up 4 bases and J gave up 5 bases, with 12 bases separating them. The CDR3 DNA reads TGTGCCAGCAGTTTGTCGACGGAACACAATGAGCAGTTCTTC. Its protein is CASSLSTEHNEQFF.

V usage is TRBV27 and J usage is TRBJ2-6; D is undetermined. In germline, CDR1 is MNHEY, CDR2 SMNVEV (reference sequence). Trimming removed 10 bases at V and 4 bases at J, with 8 bases between. The CDR3 has 12 residues. The CDR3 loop reads CAIHSGANVLTF. The CDR3 DNA reads TGTGCCATCCATTCCGGGGCCAACGTCCTGACTTTC.

This rearrangement joins TRBV12-3 or TRBV12-4 to TRBJ2-4; D is tentatively TRBD1 or TRBD2 (5 bases each). This CDR3 is built from 11 residues. Trimming cost V 6 bases and J 9 bases, with 9 bases left between them. The CDR3 DNA sequence: TGTGCCAGCAGGGGACCGTCCATTCAGTACTTC. Translation: CASRGPSIQYF.

This clonotype was observed a few times. The gene calls are TRBV7-2 and TRBJ2-4; D is perhaps TRBD1 or TRBD2 (5 bases each). The CDR3 is 14 residues long. Germline V lookup: CDR1 SGHTA, CDR2 FQGNSA. V was pared by 2 bases and J by 7 bases, with 12 bases between. Here the CDR3 reads CASSLRDAGNIQYF. The CDR3 region has the DNA TGTGCCAGCAGCTTAAGGGACGCCGGGAACATTCAGTACTTC.